A selection of T cell receptor beta chains follows, all from one sample in a study of blood T cell repertoires in COVID-19. Clones were sequenced by immunoSEQ multiplex PCR, and TCRdb holds only the in-frame ones, with some missing. Of 310,000 or so clones listed, around 87% are singletons. Material: peripheral blood. These TCRs come from a man between 65 and 85 years old with acute or convalescent COVID-19. Both conserved end residues are part of each CDR3. Fields, in order: V gene, clone size, J gene, D gene, CDR3 DNA, CDR3 protein. A D gene is named only where the DNA matches it firmly. Rows give clone size only sometimes, using once, few, many, or a class for an expanded clone.

TRBV6-5	.	TRBJ2-4	.	TGTGCCAGCGAGGTGGAGGGAAGAGCCAAAAACATTCAGTACTTC	CASEVEGRAKNIQYF
TRBV5-1	.	TRBJ2-4	TRBD1	TGCGCCAGCAGCCCACAGGGGGCCGGCAAAAACATTCAGTACTTC	CASSPQGAGKNIQYF
TRBV7-2	.	TRBJ1-2	TRBD1	TGTGCCAGCAGCGGCCCAGGGACAGCCGGCTACACCTTC	CASSGPGTAGYTF
TRBV5-1	.	TRBJ2-3	TRBD2	TGCGCCAGTAGGACTAGCGGGGTAACAGATACGCAGTATTTT	CASRTSGVTDTQYF
TRBV5-1	.	TRBJ2-7	TRBD2	TGCGCCAGCAGCTTGAAATTAGCGGGGGACCCCCCCTACGAGCAGTACTTC	CASSLKLAGDPPYEQYF
TRBV6-5	.	TRBJ2-7	.	TGTGCCAGCAAGAGACCGCCGGCGGACGAGCAGTACTTC	CASKRPPADEQYF
TRBV2	.	TRBJ2-5	.	TGTGCCAGCAGTGAGAGGACTCGAAAAGAGACCCAGTACTTC	CASSERTRKETQYF
TRBV7-9	.	TRBJ2-3	.	TGTGCCAGCAGCTGGGCGCGCGCAGATACGCAGTATTTT	CASSWARADTQYF
TRBV19	.	TRBJ1-6	TRBD1	TGTGCCAGTAGATCGATCGGGACAGGGCTTCGTAATTCACCCCTCCACTTT	CASRSIGTGLRNSPLHF
TRBV18	once	TRBJ2-3	.	TGTGCCAGCTCACTCGGACAACCCACAGATACGCAGTATTTT	CASSLGQPTDTQYF
TRBV2	once	TRBJ1-5	.	TGTGCCAGCAATTACCAAGGGGCAGGCTTTGGGCCCCAGCATTTT	CASNYQGAGFGPQHF
TRBV7-9	.	TRBJ1-6	.	TGTGCCAGCAGCTTAATGAGGTCCGTATCCCTCCACTTT	CASSLMRSVSLHF
TRBV5-6	.	TRBJ2-7	TRBD1	TGTGCCAGCAGCTTGTACAGGGGGTCCGGAGCTTTCTCCTACGAGCAGTACTTC	CASSLYRGSGAFSYEQYF
TRBV4-3	once	TRBJ1-4	TRBD1	TGCGCCAGCAGCCAAGATCTTGCGGGACAGGGGAGGAATGAAAAACTGTTTTTT	CASSQDLAGQGRNEKLFF
TRBV14	.	TRBJ2-7	TRBD1	TGTGCCAGCAGCCAGCCGGGACAGGGGGTTGGGGACGAGCAGTACTTC	CASSQPGQGVGDEQYF
TRBV7-8	.	TRBJ2-5	TRBD1	TGTGCCAGCACCGCGACAGGGGAAGAGACCCAGTACTTC	CASTATGEETQYF
TRBV5-1	.	TRBJ1-2	.	TGCGCCAGCAGCTTGGAGTGGGGGGCTAACTATGGCTACACCTTC	CASSLEWGANYGYTF
TRBV4-1	few	TRBJ1-2	.	TGCGCCAGCAGCCAGACTCAGGGTCGGGACTATGGCTACACCTTC	CASSQTQGRDYGYTF
TRBV9	.	TRBJ2-1	TRBD2	TGTGCCAGCAGCGTAGAAGCGGGGATTTACAATGAGCAGTTCTTC	CASSVEAGIYNEQFF